The 28 T cell receptor beta chains listed next were all sequenced from one sample in a study of CD8 T cells in ankylosing spondylitis. Study-wide results and caveats: Seemingly characteristic of ankylosing spondylitis blood was a TCR beta motif consisting of roughly 8 highly homologous variants.

TCRdb passed the 5' RACE reads through MiXCR, listing each CDR3 protein once. The repertoire includes under 850,000 distinct CDR3 sequences, 19% of them detected once, and 15% to 20% sits in the top ten. These receptors' targets are unknown. Sequencing was performed on blood, either unsorted or a sorted T cell fraction (not recorded which). The source of these receptors is a male donor with ankylosing spondylitis.

The sample holds a few counts of this clonotype. This chain connects TRBV6-2 or TRBV6-3 to TRBJ2-7; possible D gene TRBD2, 6 bases. Germline CDR1 MNHEY, CDR2 SVGEGT. The CDR3 consists of 17 residues. V lost 0 bases, J lost 0 bases, and 15 bases lay in between. In DNA form, the CDR3 reads TGTGCCAGCAGTTACTCGCTTGACGCGGGATTCTCCTACGAGCAGTACTTC. This gives the protein CASSYSLDAGFSYEQYF.

J is TRBJ2-3 and V is TRBV7-2, with 7 positions matching TRBD2. The germline CDR1 and CDR2 sequences are SGHTA and FQGNSA. The CDR3 loop spans 16 amino acids. With V trimmed by 1 base and J by 4 bases, 8 bases remained unmatched. CDR3 amino acids: CASSLEGRGFSDTQYF. The CDR3 DNA sequence: TGTGCCAGCAGCTTAGAAGGGCGGGGGTTCTCAGATACGCAGTATTTT.

The V and J genes are TRBV30 and TRBJ2-7; 8 nucleotides line up with TRBD1. V lost 5 bases, J lost 3 bases, and 3 bases stayed unmatched. The CDR3 length is 12 residues. The germline gives CDR1 GTSNPN, CDR2 SVGIG (reference sequence). The CDR3 sequence is CAWGTGSYEQYF. The CDR3 coding sequence is TGTGCCTGGGGGACAGGCAGCTACGAGCAGTACTTC.

Many counts were recorded for this clonotype. V usage is TRBV5-1 and J usage is TRBJ1-1; TRBD1 is a possible D gene (5 bases). V shed 0 bases and J shed 5 bases, with 11 bases lying between them. The CDR3 has 14 amino acids. Germline CDR1 and CDR2: SGHRS and YFSETQ. The CDR3 is CASSLDRGRTEAFF. In DNA, the CDR3 is TGCGCCAGCAGCTTGGACCGGGGGAGGACTGAAGCTTTCTTT.

The chain couples TRBV20-1 to TRBJ1-2; tentative D call: TRBD1 (5 bases). Trimming removed 3 bases from V and 5 bases from J, with 10 bases in between. The CDR3 totals 12 residues. CDR1 and CDR2 from the germline V gene are DFQATT and SNEGSKA (reference sequence). Here the CDR3 reads CSARDPGYGYTF. CDR3 bases: TGCAGTGCTAGGGACCCAGGGTATGGCTACACCTTC.

V usage is TRBV4-1 and J usage is TRBJ2-7; 10 nucleotides align to TRBD2. The length of the CDR3 is 16 residues. V trimming: 3 bases; J trimming: 3 bases; junction bases outside the gene matches: 8. CDR1 MGHRA and CDR2 YSYEKL come from the germline V gene. CDR3 in amino acids: CASSQNSGGAIYEQYF. For the CDR3, the DNA is TGCGCCAGCAGCCAGAACAGCGGGGGGGCTATCTACGAGCAGTACTTC.

The chain recombines TRBV4-3 with TRBJ2-7; D unresolved. Germline V gives CDR1 LGHNA, CDR2 YSLEER. The germline V and J ends were trimmed by 3 bases and 1 base, with 10 bases remaining between them. CDR3 size: 14 residues. The DNA of the CDR3 is TGCGCCAGCAGCCAGTCAAGGGTGTCCTACGAGCAGTACTTC. It codes for CASSQSRVSYEQYF.

The V call is TRBV3-1, the J call TRBJ2-2, with TRBD2 matching 7 bases. CDR1 and CDR2 from the germline V gene are LGHDT and YNNKEL (reference sequence). Trimming removed 1 base from V and 4 bases from J; junction bases left unmatched: 3. The CDR3 is made up of 15 amino acids. DNA of the CDR3: TGTGCCAGCAGCCAAGCGGGAGGACCCACCGGGGAGCTGTTTTTT. Amino acid sequence: CASSQAGGPTGELFF.

The chain uses TRBV9 and TRBJ2-3; 8 positions match TRBD2. The CDR3 length is 15 residues. Germline trimming cut 0 bases from V and 5 bases from J; bases unmatched to any gene: 5. In germline, CDR1 is SGDLS, CDR2 YYNGEE. This CDR3 is CASSVVGLAGDTQYF. In nucleotides, the CDR3 is TGTGCCAGCAGCGTAGTCGGCCTAGCGGGAGATACGCAGTATTTT.

V and J are TRBV6-5 and TRBJ1-1; D remains unclear. The germline CDR1 and CDR2 sequences are MNHEY and SVGAGI. Between the trimmed V and J ends, which lost 2 bases and 0 bases, there was a span of 10 bases. The CDR3 has 15 residues. The CDR3 loop is CASSYRAQLNTEAFF. The CDR3 region has the DNA TGTGCCAGCAGTTACAGGGCGCAGCTGAACACTGAAGCTTTCTTT.

The rearrangement uses TRBV20-1 and TRBJ1-4, with D possibly TRBD1 on 5 matching bases. The CDR3 covers 14 residues. Trimming cost V 0 bases and J 3 bases, with 8 bases left between them. CDR1 and CDR2 (germline): DFQATT, SNEGSKA (reference sequence). Written as DNA, the CDR3 is TGCAGTGCTAGAGAAGGGGCAGCTAATGAAAAACTGTTTTTT. Translated, it gives CSAREGAANEKLFF.

This clonotype was seen only a few times. The chain uses TRBV5-1 and TRBJ1-1; TRBD1 aligns across 8 bases. This CDR3 is built from 16 residues. V dropped 4 bases and J dropped 5; count of bases not matched to a gene: 13. Germline V gene sequence: CDR1 SGHRS, CDR2 YFSETQ. The CDR3 DNA is TGCGCCAGCAGCCTAAGACAGGGGACGAGGGAAACTGAAGCTTTCTTT. It codes for CASSLRQGTRETEAFF.

The chain couples TRBV5-6 to TRBJ2-7; D may be TRBD1 or TRBD2 (5 bases each). The CDR3 runs 13 residues. The germline CDR1 and CDR2 sequences are SGHDT and YYEEEE. The ends were cut back, 4 bases at V and 2 bases at J, with 10 bases in the middle. CDR3: CASSGDGAYEQYF. In DNA, the CDR3 is TGTGCCAGCAGCGGGGACGGGGCCTACGAGCAGTACTTC.

This clonotype has only a few counts. This sequence joins TRBV18 and TRBJ2-1, with TRBD2 identical over 7 bases. The CDR3 runs 15 residues. With 2 bases clipped from V and 5 bases from J, the junction kept 6 bases outside the gene matches. Germline V gene lookup returns CDR1 KGHSH and CDR2 LQKENI. CDR3 sequence (DNA): TGTGCCAGCTCACCATTCAACCTAGCGGACAATGAGCAGTTCTTC. Translated, it gives CASSPFNLADNEQFF.

V usage is TRBV29-1 and J usage is TRBJ2-7, with a tentative D call TRBD1 (6 bases). The V end was cut by 7 bases, the J end by 6 bases, with 16 bases between. The V gene's germline CDR1 is SQVTM and CDR2 ANQGSEA. This CDR3 is 12 amino acids long. The CDR3 sequence: CSANRDSAEQYF. CDR3 in DNA: TGCAGCGCAAACAGGGATTCGGCCGAGCAGTACTTC.

The chain is built from TRBV19 and TRBJ1-4; D unresolved. Germline V gives CDR1 LNHDA, CDR2 SQIVND (reference sequence). The CDR3 runs to 14 residues. V lost 5 bases and J 10 bases, leaving 17 bases between the germline ends. The CDR3 sequence is CASSPGPAGGKLFF. The CDR3 DNA follows: TGTGCCAGTAGTCCCGGACCGGCAGGTGGAAAACTGTTTTTT.

This clonotype was detected a few times. The J gene is TRBJ1-3, the V gene TRBV5-1; maybe TRBD1 (5 bases). V lost 0 bases, J lost 2 bases, and 9 bases lay in between. This CDR3 region has 15 residues. The germline V gene encodes CDR1 SGHRS and CDR2 YFSETQ. This CDR3 is CASSLGGAAGNTIYF. CDR3 DNA: TGCGCCAGCAGCTTGGGTGGGGCTGCTGGAAACACCATATATTTT.

This clonotype has at least ten counts. The chain carries TRBV12-3 or TRBV12-4 and TRBJ1-1, with 7 bases aligning to TRBD1. This CDR3 region has 17 residues. Germline trimming cut 2 bases from V and 0 bases from J; bases unmatched to any gene: 9. The CDR3 loop is CASSLSGLQGMNTEAFF. The DNA for the CDR3 is TGTGCCAGCAGTTTATCCGGCCTACAGGGGATGAACACTGAAGCTTTCTTT.

This clonotype was seen only a few times. The CDR3 DNA follows: TGTGCCAGCAGTTCCCTCAGCATTAACACCGGGGAGCTGTTTTTT. This sequence encodes CASSSLSINTGELFF. The genes are TRBV6-2 or TRBV6-3 and TRBJ2-2, with D unclear. The V end lost 4 bases, the J end lost 2 bases, and 11 bases lay between the germline ends. The CDR3 consists of 15 residues. CDR1 is MNHEY and CDR2 is SVGEGT in the germline V gene.

V gene TRBV9 combines with J gene TRBJ2-3, with TRBD1 matching 9 bases. CDR3 length: 15 residues. The germline gives CDR1 SGDLS, CDR2 YYNGEE. Losses at the gene ends were 0 bases for V and 3 bases for J; bases not matched to a gene: 2. This CDR3 is CASSVEQGATDTQYF. CDR3 nucleotides: TGTGCCAGCAGCGTAGAACAGGGGGCTACAGATACGCAGTATTTT.

The gene calls are TRBV7-9 and TRBJ1-4; possible D gene TRBD1, 5 bases. The V and J ends lost 5 bases and 3 bases respectively, with 16 bases between them. Looked up from germline, CDR1 is SEHNR and CDR2 is FQNEAQ (reference sequence). The CDR3 totals 16 residues. CDR3 DNA sequence: TGTGCCAGCAGCCCGTCCCTGGGGGGAGCTAATGAAAAACTGTTTTTT. Its translation is CASSPSLGGANEKLFF.

The chain couples TRBV6-5 to TRBJ2-1; D unclear. V was cut by 0 bases and J by 9 bases, with 3 bases left in between. The CDR3 is 11 residues long. Germline assignment: CDR1 MNHEY and CDR2 SVGAGI. For the CDR3, the DNA is TGTGCCAGCAGTTACTCGACTGAGCAGTTCTTC. Translated, it gives CASSYSTEQFF.

The chain employs TRBV5-5 and TRBJ1-6, with 7 nucleotides matching TRBD1. The CDR3 consists of 15 residues. Germline loops: CDR1 SGHKS, CDR2 YYEKEE (reference sequence). V was clipped by 1 base and J by 7 bases; unmatched bases: 5. The CDR3 region is CASSLTGVTNSPLHF. The CDR3 nucleotides read TGTGCCAGCAGCTTGACAGGGGTGACGAATTCACCCCTCCACTTT.

This clonotype was seen only a few times. A junction end diverges from the germline sequence, so it may reflect a read error. V usage is TRBV7-9 and J usage is TRBJ2-4; 9 bases fit TRBD1. CDR1 is SEHNR, CDR2 FQNEAQ, per germline (reference sequence). CDR3 size: 12 residues. Here the CDR3 reads CHWRDRENIQYF. The DNA for the CDR3 is TGCCACTGGCGGGACAGGGAAAACATTCAGTACTTC.

The chain links TRBV29-1 to TRBJ2-1; 7 bases match TRBD2. Looked up from germline, CDR1 is SQVTM and CDR2 is ANQGSEA. Unmatched junction bases numbered 9, after V lost 7 bases and J lost 3 bases. This CDR3 is 14 amino acids long. The CDR3 DNA follows: TGCAGCGCGCTCCCGACTAGCAGCTACAATGAGCAGTTCTTC. Protein product: CSALPTSSYNEQFF.

At least ten counts were recorded for this clonotype. The V gene is TRBV20-1, the J gene TRBJ2-5; either TRBD1 or TRBD2 may supply D (7 bases each). The V end lost 7 bases, the J end lost 5 bases, and 14 bases lay between the germline ends. CDR3 length: 12 amino acids. Germline V lookup: CDR1 DFQATT, CDR2 SNEGSKA (reference sequence). Written as DNA, the CDR3 is TGCAGTGTTCAGGGGGGAGGGGAGACCCAGTACTTC. It codes for CSVQGGGETQYF.

This clonotype was counted once. This sequence joins TRBV2 and TRBJ2-1; 9 bases fit TRBD2. This CDR3 is 19 amino acids long. The germline V gene has CDR1 SNHLY and CDR2 FYNNEI. V shed 6 bases, J shed 5 bases, and the junction held 20 bases outside the gene matches. This CDR3 is CASSPGRASGTSSHNEQFF. As DNA, the CDR3 is TGTGCCAGCAGCCCCGGGAGGGCTAGCGGGACGTCTTCCCACAATGAGCAGTTCTTC.

The chain carries TRBV20-1 and TRBJ2-3, with 12 bases fitting TRBD2. The ends lost 0 bases at V and 9 bases at J; junction bases unmatched: 19. Germline CDR1 and CDR2: DFQATT and SNEGSKA (reference sequence). CDR3 length: 19 residues. The CDR3 sequence: CSARDARAGTSGPKGTQYF. CDR3 DNA: TGCAGTGCTAGAGATGCCCGAGCCGGGACTAGCGGGCCGAAGGGGACGCAGTATTTT.